The 14 T cell receptor beta chains in this list originate from one sample, sequenced in a study of cytomegalovirus exposure and HLA in healthy donors. PCR employed 60 Vbeta and 13 Jbeta primers. TCRdb keeps only in-frame clones here, not all; method: immunoSEQ multiplex PCR. The repertoire holds 150,000 to 200,000 clones, about 85% seen once, with about 1.6% in the top ten. The sample was PBMCs. Receptors were obtained from a woman aged 50 to 65 in good health and CMV-seronegative.

The chain employs TRBV6-4 and TRBJ1-4; no firm D call. CDR3 length equals 11 residues. Trimming removed 5 bases from V and 8 bases from J, with 6 bases in between. Germline V gives CDR1 MRHNA, CDR2 SNTAGT. CDR3: CASSTEEKLFF. In DNA, the CDR3 is TGTGCCAGCAGTACGGAGGAAAAACTGTTTTTT.

This chain joins TRBV25-1 and TRBJ1-4; D might be TRBD1 (6 bases). This CDR3 comprises 14 residues. Germline V gene lookup returns CDR1 MGHDK and CDR2 SYGVNS. The V and J ends lost 3 bases and 7 bases respectively, with 12 bases between them. CDR3 in DNA: TGTGCCAGCAGTGACTTGGGGGCGCGTGAAAAACTGTTTTTT. Translated: CASSDLGAREKLFF. Full variable domain (remainder filled in from reference TRBV25-1 and TRBJ1-4): EADIYQTPRYLVIGTGKKITLECSQTMGHDKMYWYQQDPGMELHLIHYSYGVNSTEKGDLSSESTVSRIRTEHFPLTLESARPSHTSQYLCASSDLGAREKLFFGSGTQLSVL.

The chain employs TRBV5-1 and TRBJ2-5, with TRBD2 matching 10 bases. Germline-derived CDR1 and CDR2 are SGHRS and YFSETQ. The CDR3 totals 20 residues. V dropped 0 bases and J dropped 3; count of bases not matched to a gene: 17. CDR3 coding DNA: TGCGCCAGCAGCTTGGCCAAATGGGGGGCTAGCGGGAGTTTGGAAGAGACCCAGTACTTC. Translation: CASSLAKWGASGSLEETQYF.

This clone was counted only a few times. This chain links TRBV5-1 with TRBJ2-6, with TRBD1 as a possible D gene (6 bases). Deletions cut 2 bases from V and 1 base from J, with 7 bases between. The CDR3 is 15 residues long. Germline V lookup: CDR1 SGHRS, CDR2 YFSETQ. CDR3 bases: TGCGCCAGCAGCTTACAGGGTTCTGGGGCCAACGTCCTGACTTTC. Translating gives CASSLQGSGANVLTF. Complete variable domain (other parts from reference TRBV5-1 and TRBJ2-6): KAGVTQTPRYLIKTRGQQVTLSCSPISGHRSVSWYQQTPGQGLQFLFEYFSETQRNKGNFPGRFSGRQFSNSRSEMNVSTLELGDSALYLCASSLQGSGANVLTFGAGSRLTVL.

Concerning this clone itself: Compared with germline, one end of the junction differs, possibly owing to a read error. The chain recombines TRBV7-9 with TRBJ1-2, with 10 bases identical to TRBD1. Germline CDR1 is SEHNR and CDR2 is FQNEAQ (reference sequence). The CDR3 spans 14 residues. CDR3 coding DNA: TGTTCCAGCAGCGACGGACAGGGGGTCTATGGCTACACCTTC. It codes for CSSSDGQGVYGYTF.

V gene TRBV6-5 combines with J gene TRBJ2-5; D gene uncertain. Germline CDR1 and CDR2: MNHEY and SVGAGI. V was cut by 2 bases and J by 5 bases, with 3 bases left in between. The CDR3 contains 11 residues. DNA for the CDR3: TGTGCCAGCAGTTACGCGGAGACCCAGTACTTC. This codes for CASSYAETQYF.

This sequence joins TRBV19 and TRBJ1-1; a weak D match, TRBD1 (5 bases). The V gene lost 3 bases and the J gene lost 6 bases, with 11 bases spanning the gap. The CDR3 consists of 13 residues. Looked up from germline, CDR1 is LNHDA and CDR2 is SQIVND (reference sequence). The DNA for the CDR3 is TGTGCCAGTAGTATCCCCGGAGGGGCTGAAGCTTTCTTT. Its protein product is CASSIPGGAEAFF.

The rearrangement uses TRBV5-4 and TRBJ2-2; TRBD2 matches 14 bases. The CDR3 length is 20 residues. V trimming: 0 bases; J trimming: 4 bases; junction bases outside the gene matches: 11. Germline-derived CDR1 and CDR2 are SGHNT and YYREEE (reference sequence). CDR3 bases: TGTGCCAGCAGCTTGGCTTCTCTCGGACTAGCGGGAGGTGGCACCGGGGAGCTGTTTTTT. It encodes CASSLASLGLAGGGTGELFF. Full variable domain (outside the CDR3, taken from reference TRBV5-4 and TRBJ2-2): ETGVTQSPTHLIKTRGQQVTLRCSSQSGHNTVSWYQQALGQGPQFIFQYYREEENGRGNFPPRFSGLQFPNYSSELNVNALELDDSALYLCASSLASLGLAGGGTGELFFGEGSRLTVL.

The chain carries TRBV30 and TRBJ1-2, with 9 nucleotides matching TRBD1. The CDR3 is made up of 12 amino acids. Germline V gene lookup returns CDR1 GTSNPN and CDR2 SVGIG (reference sequence). Losses at the gene ends were 3 bases for V and 8 bases for J; bases not matched to a gene: 4. The CDR3 nucleotides are TGTGCCTGGAGGACAGGGGGAGGAGGCTACACCTTC. Its translation is CAWRTGGGGYTF. The full variable domain, in which reference TRBV30 and TRBJ1-2 provide the parts outside the CDR3, is SQTIHQWPATLVQPVGSPLSLECTVEGTSNPNLYWYRQAAGRGLQLLFYSVGIGQISSEVPQNLSASRPQDRQFILSSKKLLLSDSGFYLCAWRTGGGGYTFGSGTRLTVV.

The chain links TRBV7-2 to TRBJ2-3, with TRBD2 matching over 9 bases. This CDR3 has 16 amino acids. V shed 1 base, J shed 4 bases, and the junction held 6 bases outside the gene matches. Looked up from germline, CDR1 is SGHTA and CDR2 is FQGNSA. The CDR3 region is CASSLGRRGGADTQYF. CDR3 in DNA: TGTGCCAGCAGCTTAGGGAGGCGGGGGGGCGCAGATACGCAGTATTTT.

The chain employs TRBV4-3 and TRBJ2-1; 13 nucleotides line up with TRBD2. Germline CDR1 and CDR2: LGHNA and YSLEER. The CDR3 runs to 17 residues. J gave up 5 bases and V 3 bases, and 7 bases lay outside the gene matches. CDR3 sequence (DNA): TGCGCCAGCAGCCAGTTCTTGGGGACTAGCGGGAACAATGAGCAGTTCTTC. This translates into CASSQFLGTSGNNEQFF.

This chain uses TRBV6-6 with TRBJ1-2; D is perhaps TRBD1 (5 bases). V lost 6 bases, J lost 6 bases, and 17 bases lay in between. The CDR3 length is 14 residues. Per germline, CDR1 MNHNY and CDR2 SVGAGI (reference sequence). CDR3 sequence reads: CASSPSSRVHGYTF. The CDR3 DNA reads as TGTGCCAGCAGCCCATCCTCCAGGGTGCATGGCTACACCTTC.

This clone has only a few counts. This chain links TRBV4-1 with TRBJ1-2, with 7 bases lining up with TRBD1. Germline-derived CDR1 and CDR2 are MGHRA and YSYEKL. There are 13 residues in the CDR3. V trimming: 1 base; J trimming: 8 bases; junction bases outside the gene matches: 4. As DNA, the CDR3 is TGCGCCAGCAGCCAAGTAGGGGGCGAAGGCTACACCTTC. Protein product: CASSQVGGEGYTF.

The rearrangement links TRBV7-3 to TRBJ2-1, with 12 nucleotides matching TRBD2. V lost 5 bases to trimming and J lost 10 bases; unmatched junction nucleotides: 9. Germline assignment: CDR1 SGHTA and CDR2 FQGTGA. This CDR3 has 15 amino acids. DNA for the CDR3: TGTGCCAGCAGCATAGGACTAGCGGGGCCTTCAGAGCAGTTCTTC. It yields the protein CASSIGLAGPSEQFF.